A selection of T cell receptor beta chains follows, all from one sample in a study of early T cells in non-severe SARS-CoV-2 infection. Using its own MiXCR run on the 5' RACE reads, TCRdb lists one record per CDR3 protein. This sample has about 48,000 distinct CDR3 sequences; about 9.2% occur once, and the top ten carry about 8.3%. The source material was whole blood. Receptors were obtained from an adult who was a healthcare worker with PCR-confirmed SARS-CoV-2 infection or an uninfected control (not recorded which). Both conserved end residues are part of each CDR3. The D gene is left open where the match is weak. For some rows the clone size is stated as once, few or many, or as a class when expanded; others skip it.

D gene,V gene,J gene,clone size,CDR3 DNA,CDR3 protein
NA,TRBV5-1,TRBJ2-2,few,TGCGCCAGCAGCCCGCTGTGGGACTGGAACACCGGGGAGCTGTTTTTT,CASSPLWDWNTGELFF
NA,TRBV7-2,TRBJ2-1,many,TGTGCCAGCAGCTTAGTTTTTAGCGGTGCCAGCTCCTACAATGAGCAGTTCTTC,CASSLVFSGASSYNEQFF
NA,TRBV11-1,TRBJ2-2,few,TGTGCCAGCAGCTTAGACTCCGTGTACACCGGGGAGCTGTTTTTT,CASSLDSVYTGELFF
TRBD1,TRBV11-3,TRBJ2-1,many,TGTGCCAGCAGCTTAGGGGGACAGGAAAATGAGCAGTTCTTC,CASSLGGQENEQFF
NA,TRBV4-1,TRBJ1-5,NA,TGCGCCAGCAGCCAAGATAGAAATCAGCCCCAGCATTTT,CASSQDRNQPQHF
NA,TRBV5-1,TRBJ2-1,NA,TGCGCCAGCAGCTTGGGTGTCCATGAGCAGTTCTTC,CASSLGVHEQFF
NA,TRBV7-9,TRBJ2-1,many,TGTGCCAGCCCCTCATTGCCGGACAATGAGCAGTTCTTC,CASPSLPDNEQFF
TRBD2,TRBV7-3,TRBJ2-5,few,TGTGCCAGCAGCCTAGGACTAGCGGGAGGGCCCGGGTTAGAGACCCAGTACTTC,CASSLGLAGGPGLETQYF
NA,TRBV18,TRBJ2-3,few,TGTGCCAGCTCACCAATCCCTCAGCCAGATACGCAGTATTTT,CASSPIPQPDTQYF
NA,TRBV7-2,TRBJ1-5,many,TGTGCCAGCAGCGGACAGAAGAGCAATCAGCCCCAGCATTTT,CASSGQKSNQPQHF
TRBD2,TRBV5-6,TRBJ2-1,many,TGTGCCAGCAGCTTGGGACTAGCGGGAGTGTCCAATGAGCAGTTCTTC,CASSLGLAGVSNEQFF
TRBD1,TRBV29-1,TRBJ1-4,few,TGCAGCGCTGCGACAGGGTTAACGGAAAAACTGTTTTTT,CSAATGLTEKLFF
TRBD2,TRBV11-3,TRBJ2-3,few,TGTGCCAGCAGCTTAGGGACTAGCGGGAGAACAGATACGCAGTATTTT,CASSLGTSGRTDTQYF
NA,TRBV30,TRBJ2-5,NA,TGTGCCTGGAGTTTAGCGCGGGGAGCCCAAGAGACCCAGTACTTC,CAWSLARGAQETQYF
NA,TRBV5-1,TRBJ1-1,many,TGCGCCAGCAGTCGAGCCAACAGAAACACTGAAGCTTTCTTT,CASSRANRNTEAFF
NA,TRBV18,TRBJ2-3,many,TGTGCCAGCTCAACTGACACAGATACGCAGTATTTT,CASSTDTDTQYF
NA,TRBV6-2/TRBV6-3,TRBJ2-7,many,TGTGCCAGCAGTTACTCCCCCTACGAGCAGTACTTC,CASSYSPYEQYF
TRBD2,TRBV20-1,TRBJ2-3,NA,TGCAGTGCTCGGACTAGCGGGAGAACAGATACGCAGTATTTT,CSARTSGRTDTQYF
TRBD2,TRBV28,TRBJ2-7,few,TGTGCCAGCAGTCCACGACTAGCGGGCCACCCCTACGAGCAGTACTTC,CASSPRLAGHPYEQYF
TRBD2,TRBV30,TRBJ2-7,NA,TGTGCCTGGAGTATAGCGGGAGCCTACGAGCAGTACTTC,CAWSIAGAYEQYF
TRBD2,TRBV14,TRBJ2-1,NA,TGTGCCAGCAGCCACACGGGACTAGCGGGAGGAATTGAGCAGTTCTTC,CASSHTGLAGGIEQFF